A selection of T cell receptor beta chains follows, all from one sample in a study of T cell responses to AZD1222 COVID-19 vaccine. Using immunoSEQ multiplex PCR, the repertoire was profiled, and TCRdb retains in-frame clones only, with some absent. The sample yields tens of thousands of clones, 70% to 90% seen once. The material was peripheral blood, obtained 28 days after the second dose of the MenACWY control vaccine. Every receptor here comes from an adult who received the MenACWY meningococcal vaccine as a control. CDR3s include the opening cysteine and the closing phenylalanine or tryptophan. The D gene is left open where the match is weak. Some rows have no size entry. The others give once, few or many, or a class for an expanded clone.

V: TRBV11-3; D: TRBD1; J: TRBJ2-7; size: once; CDR3: CASSPGQGAKEQYF; DNA: TGTGCCAGCAGCCCAGGACAGGGGGCAAAGGAGCAGTACTTC
V: TRBV5-4; D: -; J: TRBJ2-3; size: -; CDR3: CASSLGEGATDTQYF; DNA: TGTGCCAGCAGCTTGGGGGAGGGGGCCACAGATACGCAGTATTTT
V: TRBV7-2; D: -; J: TRBJ1-3; size: once; CDR3: CASSPRQVAGNTIYF; DNA: TGTGCCAGCAGCCCGCGACAGGTGGCGGGAAACACCATATATTTT
V: TRBV5-1; D: TRBD1; J: TRBJ1-6; size: -; CDR3: CASSTGTEYNSPLHF; DNA: TGCGCCAGCAGCACTGGGACAGAGTATAATTCACCCCTCCACTTT
V: TRBV2; D: TRBD2; J: TRBJ2-3; size: once; CDR3: CASREGLAGGFDTQYF; DNA: TGTGCCAGCAGAGAGGGACTAGCGGGGGGGTTCGATACGCAGTATTTT
V: TRBV6-5; D: TRBD2; J: TRBJ2-1; size: -; CDR3: CASSPLAGNYNEQFF; DNA: TGTGCCAGCAGTCCGCTAGCGGGGAACTACAATGAGCAGTTCTTC
V: TRBV2; D: -; J: TRBJ1-5; size: few; CDR3: CASSEVRGSNQPQHF; DNA: TGTGCCAGCAGTGAAGTCCGGGGAAGCAATCAGCCCCAGCATTTT
V: TRBV12-3/TRBV12-4; D: -; J: TRBJ1-5; size: -; CDR3: CASSLYSGQPQHF; DNA: TGTGCCAGCAGTTTATACTCGGGTCAGCCCCAGCATTTT
V: TRBV6-4; D: TRBD1; J: TRBJ1-4; size: -; CDR3: CASREQGRTNEKLFF; DNA: TGTGCCAGCAGAGAACAGGGGCGGACTAATGAAAAACTGTTTTTT
V: TRBV6-2/TRBV6-3; D: -; J: TRBJ1-6; size: -; CDR3: CASSPLGQNNSPLHF; DNA: TGTGCCAGCAGTCCCCTGGGGCAGAATAATTCACCCCTCCACTTT
V: TRBV4-3; D: -; J: TRBJ2-5; size: -; CDR3: CASSSGTQGETQYF; DNA: TGCGCCAGCAGCTCCGGGACCCAGGGAGAGACCCAGTACTTC
V: TRBV4-1; D: -; J: TRBJ1-5; size: -; CDR3: CASSQDPGEQNQPQHF; DNA: TGCGCCAGCAGCCAAGATCCAGGAGAGCAGAATCAGCCCCAGCATTTT
V: TRBV24-1; D: -; J: TRBJ2-1; size: -; CDR3: CATGTPLGHEQFF; DNA: TGTGCCACCGGGACTCCCTTGGGCCATGAGCAGTTCTTC
V: TRBV28; D: TRBD2; J: TRBJ2-5; size: -; CDR3: CAGGAGVQETQYF; DNA: TGTGCCGGGGGAGCGGGGGTCCAAGAGACCCAGTACTTC
V: TRBV9; D: -; J: TRBJ1-6; size: -; CDR3: CASSPLVVGSPLHF; DNA: TGTGCCAGCAGCCCCCTCGTGGTGGGTTCACCCCTCCACTTT
V: TRBV12-3/TRBV12-4; D: -; J: TRBJ2-7; size: -; CDR3: CASSFNGEQYF; DNA: TGTGCCAGCAGTTTTAACGGCGAGCAGTACTTC
V: TRBV7-2; D: TRBD2; J: TRBJ2-3; size: -; CDR3: CASSLGLAGGADTQYF; DNA: TGTGCCAGCAGCCTGGGACTAGCGGGGGGGGCAGATACGCAGTATTTT
V: TRBV7-2; D: -; J: TRBJ2-3; size: -; CDR3: CASSLESPLDTQYF; DNA: TGTGCCAGCAGCTTAGAATCTCCCCTAGATACGCAGTATTTT
V: TRBV14; D: -; J: TRBJ1-1; size: -; CDR3: CASSQEVASNTEAFF; DNA: TGTGCCAGCAGCCAAGAGGTGGCATCGAACACTGAAGCTTTCTTT
V: TRBV29-1; D: -; J: TRBJ2-3; size: -; CDR3: CSVSWDTDTQYF; DNA: TGCAGCGTTTCCTGGGACACAGATACGCAGTATTTT
V: TRBV29-1; D: TRBD1; J: TRBJ1-1; size: -; CDR3: CSVEGQWNTEAFF; DNA: TGCAGCGTTGAGGGACAGTGGAACACTGAAGCTTTCTTT
V: TRBV6-5; D: -; J: TRBJ2-3; size: -; CDR3: CASSPSLQPTDTQYF; DNA: TGTGCCAGCAGTCCTTCCCTACAGCCCACAGATACGCAGTATTTT
V: TRBV19; D: -; J: TRBJ1-5; size: medium-sized; CDR3: CASSIDSAGVRTQPQHF; DNA: TGTGCCAGTAGTATAGATTCGGCAGGGGTGCGGACTCAGCCCCAGCATTTT
V: TRBV30; D: -; J: TRBJ2-7; size: -; CDR3: CAWVPGGKDYEQYF; DNA: TGTGCCTGGGTCCCAGGGGGGAAGGACTACGAGCAGTACTTC
V: TRBV6-5; D: TRBD1; J: TRBJ2-1; size: -; CDR3: CASSYPTGYDEQFF; DNA: TGTGCCAGCAGTTACCCGACAGGGTATGATGAGCAGTTCTTC
V: TRBV6-5; D: -; J: TRBJ1-6; size: -; CDR3: CASTSDSGLYSPLHF; DNA: TGTGCCAGCACCTCGGACAGTGGATTGTATTCACCCCTCCACTTT
V: TRBV3-1/TRBV3-2; D: -; J: TRBJ2-2; size: -; CDR3: CASSQARRTTGELFF; DNA: TGTGCCAGCAGCCAAGCTCGGCGAACCACCGGGGAGCTGTTTTTT
V: TRBV18; D: -; J: TRBJ1-2; size: -; CDR3: CASSPREGDGYTF; DNA: TGTGCCAGCTCACCTCGAGAGGGAGACGGCTACACCTTC
V: TRBV6-6; D: -; J: TRBJ2-5; size: -; CDR3: CASNLSGEETQYF; DNA: TGTGCCAGCAATCTGAGTGGGGAAGAGACCCAGTACTTC
V: TRBV24-1; D: -; J: TRBJ2-7; size: -; CDR3: CATNSSGAHEQYF; DNA: TGTGCCACCAACTCCTCGGGGGCCCACGAGCAGTACTTC
V: TRBV6-5; D: TRBD1; J: TRBJ1-2; size: few; CDR3: CASSYPGTELSYGYTF; DNA: TGTGCCAGCAGTTACCCCGGGACAGAATTAAGCTATGGCTACACCTTC
V: TRBV12-3/TRBV12-4; D: -; J: TRBJ1-1; size: once; CDR3: CASSLGGPTEAFF; DNA: TGTGCCAGCAGTTTAGGGGGGCCTACTGAAGCTTTCTTT
V: TRBV5-8; D: -; J: TRBJ2-7; size: -; CDR3: CASSPGLPGYEQYF; DNA: TGTGCCAGCAGCCCTGGACTACCCGGCTACGAGCAGTACTTC
V: TRBV7-2; D: -; J: TRBJ1-6; size: -; CDR3: CASSPEADSPLHF; DNA: TGTGCCAGCAGCCCAGAAGCGGATTCACCCCTCCACTTT
V: TRBV27; D: -; J: TRBJ2-2; size: -; CDR3: CASSLNGPNTGELFF; DNA: TGTGCCAGCAGTTTAAACGGTCCGAACACCGGGGAGCTGTTTTTT
V: TRBV9; D: TRBD2; J: TRBJ2-3; size: once; CDR3: CASSTRLAGTDTQYF; DNA: TGTGCCAGCAGCACGCGACTAGCGGGCACAGATACGCAGTATTTT
V: TRBV6-5; D: -; J: TRBJ1-6; size: once; CDR3: CASSLSPLPNSPLHF; DNA: TGTGCCAGCAGTCTCTCCCCTTTGCCCAATTCACCCCTCCACTTT
V: TRBV28; D: -; J: TRBJ1-1; size: -; CDR3: CASRQPGIGEAFF; DNA: TGTGCCAGCAGGCAACCAGGGATCGGTGAAGCTTTCTTT
V: TRBV18; D: TRBD1; J: TRBJ1-1; size: -; CDR3: CASSSRRDRDQNTEAFF; DNA: TGTGCCAGCTCTTCACGGCGGGACAGAGACCAGAACACTGAAGCTTTCTTT
V: TRBV5-1; D: -; J: TRBJ2-7; size: -; CDR3: CASSPAVLSSYEQYF; DNA: TGCGCCAGCAGCCCGGCTGTGTTATCGTCCTACGAGCAGTACTTC
V: TRBV2; D: -; J: TRBJ1-2; size: -; CDR3: CASSETLGAQGYGYTF; DNA: TGTGCCAGCAGTGAGACTCTGGGAGCCCAAGGTTATGGCTACACCTTC
V: TRBV7-9; D: -; J: TRBJ1-1; size: -; CDR3: CASSSGIDVAGTEAFF; DNA: TGTGCCAGCAGCTCCGGGATAGACGTGGCGGGCACTGAAGCTTTCTTT
V: TRBV5-3; D: TRBD1; J: TRBJ2-7; size: -; CDR3: CARSLSDRGGYEQYF; DNA: TGTGCCAGAAGCTTGTCGGACAGGGGGGGCTACGAGCAGTACTTC
V: TRBV6-6; D: -; J: TRBJ2-5; size: -; CDR3: CASKSGVGETQYF; DNA: TGTGCCAGCAAATCCGGGGTCGGAGAGACCCAGTACTTC
V: TRBV30; D: -; J: TRBJ1-4; size: -; CDR3: CAWRVSDSPNEKLFF; DNA: TGTGCCTGGAGGGTCTCGGACAGCCCCAATGAAAAACTGTTTTTT
V: TRBV27; D: -; J: TRBJ1-2; size: -; CDR3: CASSLEGGSGYTF; DNA: TGTGCCAGCAGTTTAGAGGGGGGGAGTGGCTACACCTTC